This T cell receptor beta chain derives from a study of T cell responses to AZD1222 COVID-19 vaccine. Study-level findings and limits: Regions left unmutated in variants are reportedly the target of nearly half of spike-specific TCRs.

Measured with immunoSEQ multiplex PCR; TCRdb has only the in-frame clones, and not every one. The data show around 150,000 clones, around 94% seen once. Note on this clone: Antigen: not known.

With 1 base removed from V and 0 bases from J, the gap between germline ends came to 7 bases. The germline gives CDR1 LGHDT, CDR2 YNNKEL (reference sequence). The CDR3 covers 15 residues. The chain links TRBV3-1 (or the pseudogene TRBV3-2) to TRBJ2-1; D gene unclear. The sequenced sample was peripheral blood, obtained on day 0 of AZD1222 vaccination. The receptor was derived from an adult in good health. The CDR3 here is CASSQGTISYNEQFF. The DNA of the CDR3 is TGTGCCAGCAGCCAAGGGACGATCTCCTACAATGAGCAGTTCTTC.